This T cell receptor (beta chain) was captured by sequencing in a study of T cells in localized non-small cell lung cancer. Clones were sequenced by immunoSEQ multiplex PCR, and TCRdb holds only the in-frame ones, with some missing. The table records around 35,000 clones, approximately 89% of them present only once. This CDR3 is built from 15 residues. V dropped 7 bases and J dropped 4; count of bases not matched to a gene: 12. From germline, CDR1 is MNHEY and CDR2 SMNVEV (reference sequence). Overall study findings and caveats: Higher T cell density in the blood was associated with longer overall survival, whereas higher adjacent-lung clonality associated with shorter survival. Uninvolved adjacent lung showed higher T cell clonality than tumor. Heterogeneity is still possible, as just one tumor region was sequenced. A median of about 58 of the top 100 tumor clones appeared in adjacent lung, which was paired and uninvolved.

As for this clone: Its antigen remains unknown.

The sample in question was peripheral blood mononuclear cells, obtained before any cancer treatment. This chain uses TRBV27 with TRBJ1-1; 7 bases match TRBD1. This clonotype was obtained from a female donor at least 60 years old with stage II lung adenocarcinoma. CDR3 loop: CASNPQGQSTTEAFF. The CDR3 DNA is TGTGCCAGCAATCCACAGGGACAGAGTACCACTGAAGCTTTCTTT.